Included here is one T cell receptor beta chain sequence, with context. The antigen remains unidentified. The data originate from a study of shared clonotypes between healthy human individuals. Study as a whole: Each donor's CD8 memory used one plate, CD8 naive two, each CD4 subset three. General observations from the study: Rarefaction demonstrated incomplete sorted-subset sequencing despite large depth.

After removal of 8 bases from V and 5 bases from J, the junction contained 11 bases not matched to a gene. The CDR3 length is 15 residues. CDR1 and CDR2 from the germline V gene are MNHEY and SMNVEV (reference sequence). Naive CD8 populations comprised CD45RO-negative cells positively selected for CCR7, excluding terminally differentiated effector memory CD45RA+ cells. Data came from immunoSEQ multiplex PCR; TCRdb stores just in-frame clones and leaves some out. The data contain around 600,000 clones, 98% of them singletons. The rearrangement links TRBV27 to TRBJ2-1; TRBD1 aligns across 8 bases. The source is a man between 25 and 39 years old in good health. The sequencing input was naive CD8+ T cells sorted from blood. CDR3: CASSGGTGFNNEQFF. CDR3 in DNA: TGTGCCAGCTCCGGTGGGACAGGTTTTAACAATGAGCAGTTCTTC.